A single sample is the source of the 20 T cell receptor beta chains below, sequenced in a study of blood T cell repertoires in COVID-19. Produced via immunoSEQ multiplex PCR; TCRdb's table is partial and in-frame only. This table holds 150,000 to 200,000 clones, 70% to 85% found once. Sequenced: peripheral blood. Receptors were obtained from a woman in her forties with COVID-19, enrolled during active disease.

This chain uses TRBV7-9 with TRBJ2-7; 9 bases are a match to TRBD1. The CDR3 is 13 residues long. Germline V gene sequence: CDR1 SEHNR, CDR2 FQNEAQ (reference sequence). Trimming at V came to 8 bases and at J to 4 bases, leaving 6 bases not matched to a gene. CDR3 DNA sequence: TGTGCCAGCGCCGGGACAGGGTTATACGAGCAGTACTTC. Translated: CASAGTGLYEQYF.

This clone was picked up a small number of times. V gene TRBV14 combines with J gene TRBJ2-1, with TRBD2 identical over 15 bases. Looked up from germline, CDR1 is SGHDN and CDR2 is FVKESK. This CDR3 region has 19 residues. The V and J ends lost 0 bases and 4 bases, in that order; junction bases with no gene match: 7. In DNA, the CDR3 is TGTGCCAGCAGCCAAGATAAAGGACTAGCGGGAGGGTGGTACAATGAGCAGTTCTTC. It translates to CASSQDKGLAGGWYNEQFF.

The chain carries TRBV4-1 and TRBJ2-7, with TRBD2 matching over 7 bases. CDR3 length: 15 residues. From germline, CDR1 is MGHRA and CDR2 YSYEKL. V trimming: 1 base; J trimming: 9 bases; junction bases outside the gene matches: 12. CDR3 in amino acids: CASSQAGLGDLRQYF. The CDR3 DNA follows: TGCGCCAGCAGCCAAGCAGGACTAGGGGACTTAAGGCAGTACTTC.

The chain employs TRBV7-2 and TRBJ2-1; 11 bases line up with TRBD2. Germline V gives CDR1 SGHTA, CDR2 FQGNSA. Germline trimming cut 6 bases from V and 3 bases from J; bases unmatched to any gene: 4. This CDR3 contains 15 residues. The CDR3: CASRLTSGSYNEQFF. DNA of the CDR3: TGTGCCAGCAGGCTTACTAGCGGGAGCTACAATGAGCAGTTCTTC. The whole variable domain, remainder taken from reference TRBV7-2 and TRBJ2-1, is GAGVSQSPSNKVTEKGKDVELRCDPISGHTALYWYRQSLGQGLEFLIYFQGNSAPDKSGLPSDRFSAERTGGSVSTLTIQRTQQEDSAVYLCASRLTSGSYNEQFFGPGTRLTVL.

The rearrangement uses TRBV15 and TRBJ2-3; D gene unclear. Germline V CDR1 and CDR2: LNHNV, YYDKDF (reference sequence). The V end was cut by 0 bases, the J end by 6 bases, with 7 bases between. This CDR3 has 13 amino acids. CDR3 region: CATSRDRVDTQYF. CDR3 bases: TGTGCCACCAGCAGAGATCGAGTGGATACGCAGTATTTT.

This clone was seen ten or more times. The chain links TRBV3-1 (or the pseudogene TRBV3-2) to TRBJ2-1; 8 bases match TRBD2. Unmatched junction bases numbered 11, after V lost 2 bases and J lost 5 bases. CDR1 is LGHDT, CDR2 YNNKEL, per germline (reference sequence). The CDR3 contains 17 residues. The CDR3 here is CASSQQTPGLGHNEQFF. The CDR3 DNA reads as TGTGCCAGCAGCCAACAAACCCCGGGACTAGGCCACAATGAGCAGTTCTTC.

The chain carries TRBV20-1 and TRBJ1-1; no definite D call. Deletions cut 3 bases from V and 1 base from J, with 6 bases between. The CDR3 runs to 12 residues. Germline-derived CDR1 and CDR2 are DFQATT and SNEGSKA (reference sequence). CDR3 nucleotides: TGCAGTGCTAGTGGAGGGAACACTGAAGCTTTCTTT. Its translation is CSASGGNTEAFF.

The V gene is TRBV9, the J gene TRBJ1-4; D ambiguous. CDR3 size: 14 residues. Germline CDR1 is SGDLS and CDR2 is YYNGEE. Trimming stripped 4 bases from V and 4 bases from J, with 11 bases between. CDR3 nucleotide sequence: TGTGCCAGCAGCCCGGGCGGGGTTAATGAAAAACTGTTTTTT. This codes for CASSPGGVNEKLFF.

This rearrangement joins TRBV3-1 (or the pseudogene TRBV3-2) to TRBJ2-3, with 8 bases that match TRBD2. Trimming removed 3 bases from V and 5 bases from J; junction bases left unmatched: 10. The germline CDR1 and CDR2 sequences are LGHDT and YNNKEL (reference sequence). This CDR3 has 16 amino acids. CDR3 sequence: CASSHTGGKGVDTQYF. CDR3 sequence (DNA): TGTGCCAGCAGCCATACGGGGGGGAAAGGGGTAGATACGCAGTATTTT.

The J gene is TRBJ2-7, the V gene TRBV5-5; D is uncertain. The CDR3 runs 15 residues. Germline V gene data show CDR1 as SGHKS and CDR2 as YYEKEE (reference sequence). Trimming pared 0 bases from V and 1 base from J, leaving 11 bases between. The CDR3 loop is CASSLGQFPSYEQYV. CDR3 nucleotide sequence: TGTGCCAGCAGCTTGGGCCAGTTCCCTTCCTACGAGCAGTACGTC.

The rearrangement links TRBV5-1 to TRBJ1-6, with 8 positions matching TRBD1. There are 16 residues in the CDR3. The ends lost 0 bases at V and 9 bases at J; junction bases unmatched: 8. Germline CDR1 SGHRS, CDR2 YFSETQ. CDR3 nucleotides: TGCGCCAGCAGCTTGGACGCGACAGGGGTACGTTCACCCCTCCACTTT. Its protein product is CASSLDATGVRSPLHF.

The chain employs TRBV29-1 and TRBJ2-1; 7 bases align to TRBD1. Germline assignment: CDR1 SQVTM and CDR2 ANQGSEA. The junction had 6 bases not matched to a gene; V was cut back by 7 bases and J by 6 bases. The length of the CDR3 is 12 residues. The CDR3 sequence is CSASTGRNEQFF. As DNA, the CDR3 is TGCAGCGCTTCGACAGGGCGCAATGAGCAGTTCTTC.

This chain uses TRBV18 with TRBJ2-1; D unresolved. V lost 2 bases and J lost 9, with 11 bases in between. Germline CDR1 KGHSH, CDR2 LQKENI. The CDR3 loop spans 13 amino acids. CDR3 in DNA: TGTGCCAGCTCACCAGAGTCATCAGGTGAGCAGTTCTTC. Its translation: CASSPESSGEQFF.

The sample holds a few counts of this clone. The V and J genes are TRBV5-1 and TRBJ2-1; maybe TRBD1 (6 bases). Germline V gene sequence: CDR1 SGHRS, CDR2 YFSETQ. Trimming stripped 4 bases from V and 9 bases from J, with 20 bases between. CDR3 size: 15 residues. CDR3 sequence reads: CASSPDLSIGGEQFF. The CDR3 DNA follows: TGCGCCAGCAGCCCTGACCTATCGATAGGGGGTGAGCAGTTCTTC.

The V and J genes are TRBV18 and TRBJ1-4, with TRBD1 matching over 7 bases. The CDR3 runs 14 residues. V shed 3 bases and J 5 bases; nucleotides not matched to a gene: 3. The V gene's germline CDR1 is KGHSH and CDR2 LQKENI. DNA for the CDR3: TGTGCCAGCTCACCGGGACAGCTAAATGAAAAACTGTTTTTT. Translating it yields CASSPGQLNEKLFF.

The CDR3 loop is CASSYSPPRTGDTQYF. In DNA form, the CDR3 reads TGTGCCAGCAGTTACTCGCCCCCCAGAACCGGGGATACGCAGTATTTT. This sequence joins TRBV6-5 and TRBJ2-3, with D unresolved. Germline V gene sequence: CDR1 MNHEY, CDR2 SVGAGI. The CDR3 spans 16 residues. V lost 0 bases to trimming and J lost 6 bases, with 16 bases between them.

This clone has only one observation. V and J are TRBV4-2 and TRBJ2-2; 7 bases map to TRBD2. The CDR3 has 17 amino acids. Trimming took 0 bases from V and 9 from J; bases not matched to a gene: 13. Per germline, CDR1 LGHNA and CDR2 YNFKEQ. The CDR3, as DNA: TGTGCCAGCAGCCAAGAGGTGCTAGCGGCTGTACGCAGGGAGCTGTTTTTT. It specifies CASSQEVLAAVRRELFF.

This clone has a single count. The V call is TRBV5-1, the J call TRBJ2-1; TRBD1 might be the D (6 bases). V was trimmed by 0 bases and J by 9 bases, leaving 16 bases between them. The CDR3 runs 15 residues. CDR1 and CDR2 from the germline V gene are SGHRS and YFSETQ. DNA for the CDR3: TGCGCCAGCAGCTTGGGGGGGCTAGCCCAGGGTGAGCAGTTCTTC. Its protein is CASSLGGLAQGEQFF.

This rearrangement joins TRBV29-1 to TRBJ2-1; tentative D call: TRBD1 (6 bases). There are 16 residues in the CDR3. From germline, CDR1 is SQVTM and CDR2 ANQGSEA. Between the trimmed V and J ends, which lost 5 bases and 0 bases, there was a span of 17 bases. For the CDR3, the DNA is TGCAGCGTTAGAGCAGGGGTTGGGAGCTCCTACAATGAGCAGTTCTTC. Amino acids: CSVRAGVGSSYNEQFF.

The count of this clone is one. V and J are TRBV28 and TRBJ1-2; a possible D gene is TRBD1 (6 bases). CDR3 length: 14 amino acids. Germline CDR1 MDHEN, CDR2 SYDVKM. Trimming left V 8 bases short and J 7 bases short, with 20 bases between. The CDR3 sequence is CASGDSQGFSGYTF. In DNA form, the CDR3 reads TGTGCCAGCGGAGATTCACAGGGATTCTCTGGCTACACCTTC.